This T cell receptor beta chain emerged from a study of blood T cell repertoires in COVID-19. The overall study: Material from acute and convalescent COVID-19 was sourced from the United States, Italy and Spain. T cells, B-cell-depleted T cells, or PBMCs provided the cDNA or gDNA that served as material.

From germline, CDR1 is LGHNA and CDR2 YSLEER. Between the trimmed V and J ends, which lost 3 bases and 4 bases, there was a span of 14 bases. This CDR3 comprises 15 residues. Original handling: Quantification of nucleated cells was approximated via reference gene primer amplification. The method was immunoSEQ multiplex PCR; TCRdb's version includes in-frame clones alone and lacks a portion of them. D and trimming were read from the DNA, whereas the V and J calls and clone size are those reported in that table. In the table there are about 340,000 clones, roughly 89% of which are singletons. The V call is TRBV4-3, the J call TRBJ2-3; D is ambiguous. Sample: peripheral blood. The TCR sequence derives from a woman between 18 and 30 years old who had recovered from COVID-19. DNA of the CDR3: TGCGCCAGCAGCCACGGGTTTCGATGTCCAGATACGCAGTATTTT. Translating it yields CASSHGFRCPDTQYF.